This T cell receptor (beta chain) was obtained from a study of T cells in Graves' hyperthyroidism and ophthalmopathy (dated by TCRdb to about 2019). Regarding the study in general: Peripheral blood was sampled at the time of initial diagnosis, prior to any treatment. Thyroid tissue and blood T-cell repertoires from roughly six Graves' hyperthyroidism patients were also compared in the study. Prospective prediction of ophthalmopathy was tested in an independent validation cohort of 18 to 20 hyperthyroidism patients and some 17 patients who later progressed to ophthalmopathy. For training and testing, the 80 to 100 patients in the discovery cohort were randomly divided in a 7:3 ratio. TCR Vbeta CDR3 sequencing of 120 to 150 peripheral blood samples (around 45 ophthalmopathy, around 80 hyperthyroidism and roughly 17 progressor patients) is reported in the paper. A discovery cohort of around 98 patients, roughly 45 with Graves' ophthalmopathy and under 60 with stable Graves' hyperthyroidism, was used to find distinguishing TCR V-J signatures. After sampling, hyperthyroidism patients received methimazole starting at 30 mg daily, and ophthalmopathy patients received high-dose intravenous methylprednisolone.

Hyperthyroidism patients were newly diagnosed, had a disease duration of under 2 months, and were aged 18 to 65 years. The study excluded patients with uncontrolled infections, other autoimmune diseases, pregnancy or lactation. Clinical symptoms, serum thyroxine and TRAb, thyroid ultrasound, and orbital computed tomography formed the basis for the diagnoses. Blood from progressor patients was collected at the time of first diagnosis with hyperthyroidism, before any ophthalmopathy symptoms had appeared. PBMCs were separated from roughly 9.6 ml of fresh peripheral blood using Ficoll-Paque density gradient centrifugation. Progressor patients were first diagnosed with Graves' hyperthyroidism and then developed ophthalmopathy during follow-up. Trizol reagent was used to extract total RNA, and RNA quality was then checked on an Agilent 2100 Bioanalyzer. At the junction V is shortened by 7 bases and J by 4 bases, with 5 bases in between. For CDR1 and CDR2, the germline V gene lists SNHLY and FYNNEI. The CDR3 has 12 amino acids, counting the end cysteine and phenylalanine. Only CDR3 DNA is held: 36 bases, read in frame from base 1.

The TCR beta CDR3 regions were amplified from RNA transcripts. A first-round RT-PCR of the TCR CDR3 used the HTBI primer set with the Qiagen OneStep RT-PCR kit. Libraries were constructed in a second round of multiplex PCR, after which size selection and purification were performed. Libraries were sequenced paired-end with 100 bp reads on an Illumina HiSeq2000. Processing in the source paper ran as follows. SOAPnuke was used to process the raw data, removing reads that contained adapters or uncalled bases, had a mean Phred below 15, or lacked an exact match to the constant primer or identifier. COPE v1.2.5 was used to merge the high-quality paired reads, and each unique nucleotide sequence was defined as a clonotype. MiTCR v1.1 was used to align clonotypes to the IMGT TRBV, TRBD and TRBJ reference segments. The analysis included only V-J combinations with a frequency above 0.0001, which together covered approximately 99% of the repertoires. A TCS score was defined as the ratio between F50 (clonal expansion) and ExV (chaos), using BLOSUM62-based TCRdist between CDR3 peptides within each V-J. Welch's t-statistics and random forest reduced 450 to 600 V-J features to roughly 13, which were used in a naive Bayes classifier (R e1071). TCRdb reran the public reads through fastp at Q25 and MiXCR, keeping productive beta chains. Rows with one shared CDR3 protein collapse into an entry with the most common genes and DNA. The V and J calls come from TCRdb's annotation, not from the publication. Here the sample has under 350,000 distinct CDR3 sequences; about an eighth occur a single time. The ten largest account for approximately 8.6% of the sample.

The paper's findings and limits, for the study overall: A 13 V-J signature model separated ophthalmopathy from stable hyperthyroidism, with 87.88% sensitivity and 81.08% specificity in cross-validation and 80%/75% in testing. Sample size was not statistically predetermined, and investigators were not blinded to group allocation. In validation, the model predicted progression to ophthalmopathy with over 65% sensitivity and 72% to 85% specificity, a median of approximately 6.7 months before onset. Most expanded thyroid clonotypes (frequency above 0.001) were also detected in blood, a finding suggesting that blood repertoires may reflect thyroid immune responses.

Many counts were recorded for this clonotype. What this receptor recognizes is not known. Base qualities are not recorded, but no much larger clone differs from it by a single base. This receptor was taken from a woman under 40 with Graves' hyperthyroidism that later progressed to Graves' ophthalmopathy. The rearrangement joined TRBV2 to TRBJ1-6; there is no confident call for the D gene. Sequenced sample: blood. The nucleotides read TGTGCCAGCAACGGGTATAATTCACCCCTCCACTTT. Translated, it reads CASNGYNSPLHF. This CDR3, with the reference TRBV2 and TRBJ1-6 proteins standing in past its ends, gives the full variable domain EPEVTQTPSHQVTQMGQEVILRCVPISNHLYFYWYRQILGQKVEFLVSFYNNEISEKSEIFDDQFSVERPDGSNFTLKIRSTKLEDSAMYFCASNGYNSPLHFGNGTRLTVT.